This entry concerns a single T cell receptor (beta chain). Its antigen is still unknown. CTLA-4 blockade with ipilimumab, together with focal radiation, was given to patients with chemo-refractory metastatic non-small-cell lung cancer. Profiled with immunoSEQ multiplex PCR; TCRdb holds only in-frame clones, not every one. The sample has tens of thousands of clones, 85% to 90% seen once. This sample is drawn from a study of radiotherapy plus CTLA-4 blockade in lung cancer. The overall study: Under 20% of patients responded objectively, and approximately 31% achieved disease control. The study's findings and limits: Reported findings show early blood T cell clone dynamics, with interferon-beta, best predicted response. Clones of tumor-derived TCRs expanded in blood after radiotherapy plus ipilimumab.

The TCR comes from a human donor with non-small cell lung cancer who had stable disease on radiotherapy plus ipilimumab. The sample here was peripheral blood, taken from a patient treated with radiotherapy plus ipilimumab.

The CDR3 DNA reads as TGTGCCAGCAGTGAAATGTCTCCGCCTGAAGCTTTCTTT. This codes for CASSEMSPPEAFF. The rearrangement joins TRBV6-1 to TRBJ1-1; D is ambiguous. The germline V gene encodes CDR1 MNHNS and CDR2 SASEGT. Trimming cost V 2 bases and J 6 bases, with 10 bases left between them. This CDR3 is 13 amino acids long.